These 12 T cell receptor beta chains were all obtained from the same sample, sequenced in a study of blood T cell repertoires in COVID-19. Some clones are missing from TCRdb's copy, which holds only in-frame ones; the method was immunoSEQ multiplex PCR. Seen here are about 140,000 clones, 80% to 85% observed once, and the top ten hold approximately 8%. The specimen sequenced was peripheral blood. These receptor sequences come from a human donor in a cohort sampled during active COVID-19.

This chain joins TRBV5-8 and TRBJ2-5, with 7 bases aligning to TRBD1. Germline loops: CDR1 SGHTS, CDR2 YDEGEE. The CDR3 is 13 amino acids. Germline trimming cut 4 bases from V and 4 bases from J; bases unmatched to any gene: 4. For the CDR3, the DNA is TGTGCCAGCAGCATGGACAGGCCAGAGACCCAGTACTTC. The encoded protein is CASSMDRPETQYF.

Notes on this clone: At one end, the junction sequence differs from germline, possibly due to a read error. This chain connects TRBV3-1 (or the pseudogene TRBV3-2) to TRBJ2-7; D uncertain. This CDR3 is 12 amino acids long. Looked up from germline, CDR1 is LGHDT and CDR2 is YNNKEL (reference sequence). The CDR3 spells CASSQETASVHF. The CDR3 coding sequence is TGTGCCAGCAGCCAAGAGACTGCCTCAGTCCACTTC.

V and J are TRBV28 and TRBJ2-2; 7 bases fit TRBD1. The CDR3 is 18 amino acids. J was trimmed by 2 bases and V by 5 bases; bases with no gene match: 14. Per germline, CDR1 MDHEN and CDR2 SYDVKM. The chain's CDR3 is CASSQLPPGTANTGELFF. DNA for the CDR3: TGTGCCAGCAGTCAACTCCCCCCGGGGACAGCCAACACCGGGGAGCTGTTTTTT.

The J gene is TRBJ1-1, the V gene TRBV19; D is possibly TRBD1 (6 bases). CDR3 length: 12 residues. Per the germline V gene, CDR1 is LNHDA and CDR2 is SQIVND (reference sequence). V was cut by 9 bases and J by 0 bases, with 8 bases left in between. The CDR3 DNA reads as TGTGCCAGCAGGACAGTGAACACTGAAGCTTTCTTT. Its protein product is CASRTVNTEAFF.

The V call is TRBV4-1, the J call TRBJ1-2, with D perhaps matching TRBD1 (5 bases). Germline V gene data show CDR1 as MGHRA and CDR2 as YSYEKL. V was clipped by 2 bases and J by 2 bases, with 15 bases between them. The CDR3 extends over 16 amino acids. The CDR3 here is CASSQQTQQANYGYTF. The CDR3 bases are TGCGCCAGCAGCCAACAAACTCAACAGGCAAACTATGGCTACACCTTC.

This chain connects TRBV28 to TRBJ1-2; the D gene is possibly TRBD1 (6 bases). With 6 bases removed from V and 3 bases from J, the gap between germline ends came to 20 bases. The CDR3 covers 16 residues. Germline V gene sequence: CDR1 MDHEN, CDR2 SYDVKM. CDR3 protein: CASSPLGTPRDYGYTF. CDR3 nucleotide sequence: TGTGCCAGCAGCCCACTCGGGACACCGAGAGACTATGGCTACACCTTC.

V usage is TRBV5-1 and J usage is TRBJ1-1, with 7 bases that match TRBD1. Losses at the gene ends were 4 bases for V and 0 bases for J; bases not matched to a gene: 9. The germline V gene has CDR1 SGHRS and CDR2 YFSETQ. CDR3 length equals 16 residues. DNA of the CDR3: TGCGCCAGCAGCGAAAACAGGGGAGGAATGAACACTGAAGCTTTCTTT. This encodes CASSENRGGMNTEAFF.

The V call is TRBV6-5, the J call TRBJ2-1, with no clear D. Per germline, CDR1 MNHEY and CDR2 SVGAGI. Deletions cut 8 bases from V and 5 bases from J, with 19 bases between. This CDR3 region has 15 residues. CDR3 DNA: TGTGCCAGCGGGTCCGGGTTGATGCAAAACAATGAGCAGTTCTTC. Its translation: CASGSGLMQNNEQFF.

The V and J genes are TRBV11-3 and TRBJ2-1; 9 positions agree with TRBD2. Losses at the gene ends were 1 base for V and 5 bases for J; bases not matched to a gene: 3. Per the germline V gene, CDR1 is SGHNT and CDR2 is YENEEA. This CDR3 is 15 amino acids long. The CDR3 reads CASSLGGGVHNEQFF. CDR3 DNA: TGTGCCAGCAGCTTAGGCGGGGGGGTTCACAATGAGCAGTTCTTC.

The chain carries TRBV2 and TRBJ1-3; D not resolved. This CDR3 has 14 residues. V was shortened by 5 bases and J by 2 bases, with 10 bases between the two germline ends. CDR1 is SNHLY, CDR2 FYNNEI, per germline. The CDR3 protein is CASSTTSTGNTIYF. The CDR3 DNA sequence: TGTGCCAGCAGTACCACAAGTACTGGAAACACCATATATTTT.

The rearrangement links TRBV27 to TRBJ2-5, with D uncertain. V lost 0 bases and J 2 bases, leaving 10 bases between the germline ends. The CDR3 is 15 residues long. The V gene's germline CDR1 is MNHEY and CDR2 SMNVEV (reference sequence). CDR3 coding DNA: TGTGCCAGCAGTTTATCACCTACCCGACAAGAGACCCAGTACTTC. Protein product: CASSLSPTRQETQYF.

V is TRBV18 and J is TRBJ2-6, with 8 nucleotides matching TRBD1. J gave up 0 bases and V 6 bases, and 7 bases lay outside the gene matches. Germline CDR1 is KGHSH and CDR2 is LQKENI. The CDR3 has 17 residues. The CDR3: CASSPTGGNSGANVLTF. CDR3 bases: TGTGCCAGCTCCCCTACAGGGGGGAACTCTGGGGCCAACGTCCTGACTTTC.